This TCR beta chain stems from a study of blood T cell repertoires in COVID-19. Study-wide context: PBMCs, B-cell-depleted T cells, or T cells provided the cDNA or gDNA that made up the material.

The method was immunoSEQ multiplex PCR; TCRdb's version includes in-frame clones alone and lacks a portion of them. The table shows 150,000 to 200,000 clones, with 70% to 90% occurring only once. V lost 0 bases, J lost 8 bases, and 13 bases lay in between. The CDR3 contains 14 residues. In germline, CDR1 is LGHNA, CDR2 YSLEER. The TCR was taken from a human donor in a cohort sampled during active COVID-19. The chain employs TRBV4-3 and TRBJ1-2; D possibly corresponds to TRBD1 (6 bases). Sequencing was done on a sample of peripheral blood. This CDR3 is CASSQDGQGSGYTF. For the CDR3, the DNA is TGCGCCAGCAGCCAAGATGGGCAGGGGTCCGGCTACACCTTC.